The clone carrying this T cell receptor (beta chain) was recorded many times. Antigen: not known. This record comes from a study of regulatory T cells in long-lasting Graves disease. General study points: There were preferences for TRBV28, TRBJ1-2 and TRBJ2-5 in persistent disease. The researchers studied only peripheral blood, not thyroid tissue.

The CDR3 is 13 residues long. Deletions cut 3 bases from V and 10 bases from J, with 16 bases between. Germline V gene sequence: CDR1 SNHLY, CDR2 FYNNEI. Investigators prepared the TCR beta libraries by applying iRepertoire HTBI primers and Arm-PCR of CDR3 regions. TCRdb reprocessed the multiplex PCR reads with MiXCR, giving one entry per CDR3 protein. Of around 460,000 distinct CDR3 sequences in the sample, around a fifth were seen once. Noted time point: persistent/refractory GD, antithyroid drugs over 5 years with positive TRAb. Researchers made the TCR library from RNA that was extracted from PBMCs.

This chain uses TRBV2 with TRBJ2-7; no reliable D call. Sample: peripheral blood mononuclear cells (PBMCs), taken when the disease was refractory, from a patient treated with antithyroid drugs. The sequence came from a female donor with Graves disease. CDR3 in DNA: TGTGCCAGCAGTGATCAGGCCTTAATCCCCCAGTACTTC. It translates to CASSDQALIPQYF.